This TCR beta chain derives from a study of shared clonotypes between healthy human individuals. Study-level background: Per-donor plates numbered three CD4 naive, three CD4 memory, two CD8 naive and one CD8 memory.

Sequencing used immunoSEQ multiplex PCR; TCRdb keeps in-frame clones, though not all of them. Of 2 million to 2.5 million clones listed, 85% to 95% are singletons. Germline CDR1 MNHNY, CDR2 SVGAGI (reference sequence). The V and J ends lost 7 bases and 3 bases respectively, with 6 bases between them. The CDR3 spans 12 residues. This clone was counted a few times. No antigen is known for it. CD45RO-negative, CCR7-selected cells formed the naive CD8 fraction, which excluded terminally differentiated effector memory CD45RA+ cells. Findings of the study overall: Across subsets, estimated richness was generally greater for naive than for memory populations.

The TCR sequence derives from a man younger than 35 in good health. Some clones in this sample may be carry-over from other donors' samples. The specimen was naive CD8+ T cells from PBMCs. The J gene is TRBJ1-4, the V gene TRBV6-6; D remains unclear. CDR3 sequence reads: CASTGSNEKLFF. Written as DNA, the CDR3 is TGTGCCAGCACGGGGTCTAATGAAAAACTGTTTTTT.